This passage covers 7 T cell receptor beta chains from one sample sequenced in a study of shared clonotypes between healthy human individuals. Some clones are missing from TCRdb's copy, which holds only in-frame ones; the method was immunoSEQ multiplex PCR. The table has about 2 million clones, roughly 94% seen once. Sequencing used naive CD4+ T cells sorted from blood. Subset noted: CD45RA+ positively selected. These receptors were obtained from a man aged 18 to 29 in good health.

The chain has TRBV20-1 and TRBJ1-2; D is unclear. The CDR3 is 10 amino acids. Trimming took off 4 bases at V and 8 bases at J, with 8 bases between the two ends. The germline CDR1 and CDR2 sequences are DFQATT and SNEGSKA (reference sequence). The CDR3 bases are TGCAGTGCTACCCTACGGGGCTACACCTTC. Its protein is CSATLRGYTF.

The CDR3 DNA follows: TGTGCCAGCAGTTTAGGTTATCAAGAGACCCAGTACTTC. It codes for CASSLGYQETQYF. The V and J genes are TRBV6-5 and TRBJ2-5, with D unclear. The CDR3 has 13 amino acids. With 4 bases removed from V and 2 bases from J, the gap between germline ends came to 8 bases. CDR1 is MNHEY and CDR2 is SVGAGI in the germline V gene.

This chain connects TRBV19 to TRBJ2-5; tentative D call: TRBD2 (5 bases). Trimming took off 5 bases at V and 3 bases at J, with 16 bases between the two ends. Germline lookup yields CDR1 LNHDA and CDR2 SQIVND (reference sequence). The CDR3 sequence is 15 residues long. CDR3 sequence reads: CASSQLEAGKETQYF. The CDR3, as DNA: TGTGCCAGTAGTCAGCTAGAGGCCGGGAAAGAGACCCAGTACTTC.

This chain uses TRBV10-2 with TRBJ2-1; 9 nucleotides align to TRBD1. Germline V CDR1 and CDR2: WSHSY, SAAADI. V lost 5 bases to trimming and J lost 4 bases; unmatched junction nucleotides: 9. The CDR3 length is 16 residues. CDR3 in DNA: TGCGCCAGCAGTTGGGGCGGACAGGGGATATACAATGAGCAGTTCTTC. It yields the protein CASSWGGQGIYNEQFF.

This sequence joins TRBV4-1 and TRBJ2-5; D is perhaps TRBD1 (6 bases). Germline V lookup: CDR1 MGHRA, CDR2 YSYEKL. Trimming shortened V by 3 bases and J by 5 bases, and 16 bases separated the two germline ends. This CDR3 contains 15 residues. The CDR3 DNA is TGCGCCAGCAGCCAGGGACAAGCCAACGTGGAGACCCAGTACTTC. Amino acid sequence: CASSQGQANVETQYF.

This chain connects TRBV9 to TRBJ2-1; D is undetermined. The CDR3 totals 16 residues. V lost 0 bases to trimming and J lost 8 bases, with 18 bases between them. Germline CDR1 and CDR2: SGDLS and YYNGEE. As DNA, the CDR3 is TGTGCCAGCAGCGTAGGCCGGCGCACCGAGTTGGATGAGCAGTTCTTC. Amino acids: CASSVGRRTELDEQFF. Full variable domain (remainder filled in from reference TRBV9 and TRBJ2-1): DSGVTQTPKHLITATGQRVTLRCSPRSGDLSVYWYQQSLDQGLQFLIQYYNGEERAKGNILERFSAQQFPDLHSELNLSSLELGDSALYFCASSVGRRTELDEQFFGPGTRLTVL.

This chain joins TRBV19 and TRBJ1-1; D is ambiguous. In germline, CDR1 is LNHDA, CDR2 SQIVND (reference sequence). V lost 1 base to trimming and J lost 6 bases, with 3 bases between them. CDR3 size: 11 residues. CDR3 in DNA: TGTGCCAGTAGTATAGGTCCTGAAGCTTTCTTT. This encodes CASSIGPEAFF.